The present entry profiles one T cell receptor (beta chain) with its context. These data are taken from a study of blood T cell repertoires in COVID-19. The V and J ends lost 3 bases and 1 base respectively, with 10 bases between them. The CDR3 runs to 15 residues. Germline V gene lookup returns CDR1 SGHRS and CDR2 YFSETQ. The data were produced by immunoSEQ multiplex PCR, yet TCRdb's version contains in-frame clones alone and is incomplete. The sample contains under 250,000 clones, about 90% of which appear only once. Sequenced sample: peripheral blood. The chain has TRBV5-1 and TRBJ2-2, with TRBD1 as a possible D gene (5 bases). The clonotype comes from a young man with acute or convalescent COVID-19. The DNA for the CDR3 is TGCGCCAGCAGCTCCCAGGGAAAGAACACCGGGGAGCTGTTTTTT. Amino acid sequence: CASSSQGKNTGELFF.